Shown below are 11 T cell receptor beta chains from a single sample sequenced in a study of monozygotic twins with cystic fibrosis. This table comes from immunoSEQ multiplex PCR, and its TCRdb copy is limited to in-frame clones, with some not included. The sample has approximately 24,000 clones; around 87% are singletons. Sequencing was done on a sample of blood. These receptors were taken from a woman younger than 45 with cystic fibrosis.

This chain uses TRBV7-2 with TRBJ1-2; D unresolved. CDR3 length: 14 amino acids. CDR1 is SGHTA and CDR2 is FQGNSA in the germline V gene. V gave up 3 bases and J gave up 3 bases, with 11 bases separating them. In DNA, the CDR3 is TGTGCCAGCAGCTTTAGAAGGTCGGACTATGGCTACACCTTC. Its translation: CASSFRRSDYGYTF.

CDR3 bases: TGTGCCAGCAGCTTAAGCAGGACAACACCTCATGGCTACACCTTC. Protein sequence: CASSLSRTTPHGYTF. V usage is TRBV7-8 and J usage is TRBJ1-2; possibly TRBD1 for D (5 bases). CDR1 is SGHVS and CDR2 is FQNEAQ in the germline V gene. With 2 bases removed from V and 6 bases from J, the gap between germline ends came to 16 bases. This CDR3 is 15 amino acids long. The full variable domain, rest sourced from reference TRBV7-8 and TRBJ1-2, is GAGVSQSPRYKVAKRGQDVALRCDPISGHVSLFWYQQALGQGPEFLTYFQNEAQLDKSGLPSDRFFAERPEGSVSTLKIQRTQQEDSAVYLCASSLSRTTPHGYTFGSGTRLTVV.

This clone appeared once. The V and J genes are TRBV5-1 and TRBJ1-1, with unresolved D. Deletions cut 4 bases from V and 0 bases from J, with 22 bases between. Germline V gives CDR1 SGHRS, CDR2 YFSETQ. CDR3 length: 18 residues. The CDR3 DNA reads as TGCGCCAGCAGCCCCAGGCCCCCCGACCCGGCATTGAACACTGAAGCTTTCTTT. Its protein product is CASSPRPPDPALNTEAFF.

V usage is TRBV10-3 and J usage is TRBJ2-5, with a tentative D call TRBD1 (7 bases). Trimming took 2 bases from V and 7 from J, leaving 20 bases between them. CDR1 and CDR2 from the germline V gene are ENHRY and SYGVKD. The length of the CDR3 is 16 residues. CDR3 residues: CAISEIPGGTQRTQYF. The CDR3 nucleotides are TGTGCCATCAGTGAGATTCCAGGGGGGACCCAGAGGACCCAGTACTTC.

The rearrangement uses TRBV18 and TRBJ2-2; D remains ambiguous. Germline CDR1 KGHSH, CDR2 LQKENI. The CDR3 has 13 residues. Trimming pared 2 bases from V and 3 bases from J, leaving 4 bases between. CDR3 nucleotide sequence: TGTGCCAGCTCACCAAGAGACACCGGGGAGCTGTTTTTT. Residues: CASSPRDTGELFF.

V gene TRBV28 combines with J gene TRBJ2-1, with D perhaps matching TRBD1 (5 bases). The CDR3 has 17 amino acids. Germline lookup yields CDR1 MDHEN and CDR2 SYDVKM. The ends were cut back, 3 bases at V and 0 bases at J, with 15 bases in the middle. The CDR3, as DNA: TGTGCCAGCAGTTTGTCCGAAGGGGATGTCTCCTACAATGAGCAGTTCTTC. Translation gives CASSLSEGDVSYNEQFF.

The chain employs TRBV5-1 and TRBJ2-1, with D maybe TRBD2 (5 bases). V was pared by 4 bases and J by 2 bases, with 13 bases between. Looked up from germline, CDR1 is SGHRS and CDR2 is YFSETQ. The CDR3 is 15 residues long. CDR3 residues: CASSQADHTYNEQFF. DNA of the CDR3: TGCGCCAGCAGCCAAGCGGACCATACCTACAATGAGCAGTTCTTC.

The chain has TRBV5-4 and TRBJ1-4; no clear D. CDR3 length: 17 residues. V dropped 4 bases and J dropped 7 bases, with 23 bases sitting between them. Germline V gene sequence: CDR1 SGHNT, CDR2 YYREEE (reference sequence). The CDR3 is CASSPGYEKGSREKLFF. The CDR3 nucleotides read TGTGCCAGCAGCCCCGGATATGAGAAGGGATCTCGTGAAAAACTGTTTTTT. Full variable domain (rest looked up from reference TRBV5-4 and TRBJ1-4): ETGVTQSPTHLIKTRGQQVTLRCSSQSGHNTVSWYQQALGQGPQFIFQYYREEENGRGNFPPRFSGLQFPNYSSELNVNALELDDSALYLCASSPGYEKGSREKLFFGSGTQLSVL.

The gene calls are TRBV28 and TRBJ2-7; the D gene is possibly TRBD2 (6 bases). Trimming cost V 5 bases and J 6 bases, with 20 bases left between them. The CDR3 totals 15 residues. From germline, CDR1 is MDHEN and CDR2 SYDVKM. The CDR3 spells CASSPVGAGGAEQYF. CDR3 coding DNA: TGTGCCAGCAGTCCCGTGGGAGCGGGTGGGGCCGAGCAGTACTTC.

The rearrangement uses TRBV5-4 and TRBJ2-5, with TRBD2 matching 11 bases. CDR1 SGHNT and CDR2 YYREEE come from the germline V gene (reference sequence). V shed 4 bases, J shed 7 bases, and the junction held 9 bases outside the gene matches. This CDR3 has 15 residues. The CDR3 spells CASSTRLAGQGTQYF. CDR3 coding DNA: TGTGCCAGCAGCACCAGACTAGCGGGGCAGGGGACCCAGTACTTC.

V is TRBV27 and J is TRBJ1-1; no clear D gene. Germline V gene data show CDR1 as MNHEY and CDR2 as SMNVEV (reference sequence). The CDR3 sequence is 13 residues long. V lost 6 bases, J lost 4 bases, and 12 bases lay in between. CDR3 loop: CASSHSGGTEAFF. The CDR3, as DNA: TGTGCCAGCAGCCACAGCGGCGGCACTGAAGCTTTCTTT.